This T cell receptor beta chain was identified in a study of blood T cell repertoires in COVID-19. Germline CDR1 reads SGHNT; CDR2 reads YYREEE (reference sequence). V gave up 4 bases and J gave up 4 bases; unmatched junction bases: 6. This CDR3 has 15 residues. Assay used: immunoSEQ multiplex PCR; TCRdb lists only in-frame clones, some missing. The sample lists around 260,000 clones, about 87% occurring once. The sequenced sample was peripheral blood. The chain couples TRBV5-4 to TRBJ1-3; 9 bases align to TRBD1. The clonotype was recovered from a woman in her 70s with COVID-19, enrolled during active disease. CDR3: CASSRTGVAGNTIYF. Here the CDR3 DNA reads TGTGCCAGCAGCCGGACAGGGGTTGCAGGAAACACCATATATTTT. The full variable domain, in which reference TRBV5-4 and TRBJ1-3 provide the parts outside the CDR3, is ETGVTQSPTHLIKTRGQQVTLRCSSQSGHNTVSWYQQALGQGPQFIFQYYREEENGRGNFPPRFSGLQFPNYSSELNVNALELDDSALYLCASSRTGVAGNTIYFGEGSWLTVV.